This T cell receptor beta chain was sequenced for a study of vaccination effects on CD4 cells after COVID-19. Study at large: The median interval between the second dose and post-vaccine sampling was 72 days.

Clones were read by immunoSEQ multiplex PCR, and TCRdb kept only the in-frame ones, dropping some. The sample includes fewer than 15,000 clones, roughly 73% of them seen just once. Viral peptide pool expansion of antigen-specific CD4+ T cells preceded sequencing in the ViraFEST assay. It was after 10 days of culture that CD4+ T cells were isolated. PCR-confirmed SARS-CoV-2 infection occurred in the person between March and December 2020. Participants got two doses of BNT162b2 or mRNA-1273 vaccine. They grew over 1.5 million PBMC in each well, adding 10 IU/ml IL-2 and about 9.5 ug/ml peptides. IL-2 medium was substituted for half the medium on days 3 and 7. With respect to this clone: The antigen is undetermined.

The sequenced sample was CD4+ T cells from PBMCs cultured with HCoV-NL63 spike peptides, obtained after COVID-19 vaccination. The source is a human donor who had a prior SARS-CoV-2 infection.

This CDR3 is CASTDERGASGHHYEQYF. Written as DNA, the CDR3 is TGTGCCAGCACCGATGAGCGGGGGGCATCGGGACACCACTACGAGCAGTACTTC. The chain carries TRBV5-5 and TRBJ2-7; 9 bases are shared with TRBD2. Germline V gene lookup returns CDR1 SGHKS and CDR2 YYEKEE (reference sequence). CDR3 size: 18 residues. Trimming took 6 bases from V and 3 from J; bases not matched to a gene: 19.